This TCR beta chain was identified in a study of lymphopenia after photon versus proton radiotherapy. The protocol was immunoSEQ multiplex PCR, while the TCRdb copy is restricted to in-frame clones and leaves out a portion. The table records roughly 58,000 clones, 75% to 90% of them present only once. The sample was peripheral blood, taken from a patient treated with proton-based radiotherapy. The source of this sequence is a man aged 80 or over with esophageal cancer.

Written as DNA, the CDR3 is TGTGCCAGCCACCGGACAGGGGGTCGTCACGAGCAGTACTTC. Residues: CASHRTGGRHEQYF. This chain uses TRBV28 with TRBJ2-7, with 10 bases identical to TRBD1. The ends lost 8 bases at V and 5 bases at J; junction bases unmatched: 9. This CDR3 spans 14 amino acids. CDR1 is MDHEN and CDR2 is SYDVKM in the germline V gene.